The source of this TCR beta chain is a study of cytomegalovirus exposure and HLA in healthy donors. Study-wide results and limits: Donors were assumed by presence/absence analyses to have roughly uniform sequencing depth. Reported performance of the classifier showed diagnosis of cytomegalovirus status with high specificity and sensitivity. By HLA locus, TCR association rates varied in a later analysis, with DRB1 showing the most and HLA-C the fewest.

Amplification used 60 Vbeta primers and 13 Jbeta primers. Authors' processing steps: In a later analysis, about 9.9 million of 75 million to 90 million unique beta chains occurred in at least two donors. TCRdb's copy holds only in-frame clones and misses some; the assay was immunoSEQ multiplex PCR. For V, J and clone size, that table is used; D and trimming come from the DNA. The table shows approximately 170,000 clones, with about 80% occurring only once. As concerns this clone: Its specificity is not known.

After removal of 3 bases from V and 3 bases from J, the junction contained 7 bases not matched to a gene. The CDR3 consists of 16 residues. Germline CDR1 reads MRHNA; CDR2 reads SNTAGT. The sequence derives from a woman aged 50 to 65 in good health and CMV-seronegative. The chain links TRBV6-4 to TRBJ2-1, with TRBD2 matching over 8 bases. The sequenced sample was PBMCs. This CDR3 reads CASSEIASGLYNEQFF. CDR3 in DNA: TGTGCCAGCAGTGAAATAGCTAGCGGGCTCTACAATGAGCAGTTCTTC.